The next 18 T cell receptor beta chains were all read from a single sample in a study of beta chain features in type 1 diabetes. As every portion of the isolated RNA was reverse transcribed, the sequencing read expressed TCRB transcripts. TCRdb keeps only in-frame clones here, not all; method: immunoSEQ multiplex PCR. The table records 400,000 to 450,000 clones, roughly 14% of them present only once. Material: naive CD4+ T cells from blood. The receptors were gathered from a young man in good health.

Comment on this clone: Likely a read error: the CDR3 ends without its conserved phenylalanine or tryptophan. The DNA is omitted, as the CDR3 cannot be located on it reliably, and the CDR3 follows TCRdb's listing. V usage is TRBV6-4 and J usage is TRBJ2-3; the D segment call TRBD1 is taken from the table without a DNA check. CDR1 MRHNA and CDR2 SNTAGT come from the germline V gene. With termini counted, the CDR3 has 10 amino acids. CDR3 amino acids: CANNWDRENL.

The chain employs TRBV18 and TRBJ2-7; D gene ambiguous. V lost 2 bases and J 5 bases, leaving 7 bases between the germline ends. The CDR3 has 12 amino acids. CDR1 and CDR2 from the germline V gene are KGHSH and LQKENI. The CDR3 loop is CASSPGYDEQYF. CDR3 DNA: TGTGCCAGCTCACCAGGTTATGACGAGCAGTACTTC. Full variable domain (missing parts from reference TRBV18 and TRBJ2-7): NAGVMQNPRHLVRRRGQEARLRCSPMKGHSHVYWYRQLPEEGLKFMVYLQKENIIDESGMPKERFSAEFPKEGPSILRIQQVVRGDSAAYFCASSPGYDEQYFGPGTRLTVT.

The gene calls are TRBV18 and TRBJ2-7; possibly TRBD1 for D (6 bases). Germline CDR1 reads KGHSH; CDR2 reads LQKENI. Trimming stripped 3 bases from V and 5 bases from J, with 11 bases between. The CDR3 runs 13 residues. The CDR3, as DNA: TGTGCCAGCTCACCTCGGGACAACCACGAGCAGTACTTC. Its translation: CASSPRDNHEQYF.

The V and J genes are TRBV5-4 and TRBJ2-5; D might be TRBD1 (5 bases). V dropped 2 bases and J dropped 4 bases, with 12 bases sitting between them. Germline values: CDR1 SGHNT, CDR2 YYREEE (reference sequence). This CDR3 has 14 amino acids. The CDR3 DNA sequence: TGTGCCAGCAGCTTTTCAGGGAATTCAGAGACCCAGTACTTC. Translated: CASSFSGNSETQYF.

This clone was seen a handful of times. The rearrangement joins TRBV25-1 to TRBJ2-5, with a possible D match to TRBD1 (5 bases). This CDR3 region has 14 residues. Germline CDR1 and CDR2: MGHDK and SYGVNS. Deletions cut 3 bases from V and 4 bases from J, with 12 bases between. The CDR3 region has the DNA TGTGCCAGCAGTGACTCGACAGCTATAGAGACCCAGTACTTC. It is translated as CASSDSTAIETQYF.

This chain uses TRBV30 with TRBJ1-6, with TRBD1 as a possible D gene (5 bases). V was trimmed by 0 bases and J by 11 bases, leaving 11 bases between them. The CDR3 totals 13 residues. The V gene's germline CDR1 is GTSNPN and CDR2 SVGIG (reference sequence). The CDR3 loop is CAWSVQALTPLHF. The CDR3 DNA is TGTGCCTGGAGTGTACAGGCGTTGACACCCCTCCACTTT.

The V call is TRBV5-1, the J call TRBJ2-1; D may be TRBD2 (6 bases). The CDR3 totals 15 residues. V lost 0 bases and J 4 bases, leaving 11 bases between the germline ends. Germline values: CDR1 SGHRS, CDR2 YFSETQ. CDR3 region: CASSLAGTGYNEQFF. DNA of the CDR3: TGCGCCAGCAGCTTGGCGGGGACTGGGTACAATGAGCAGTTCTTC.

As DNA, the CDR3 is TGTGCCAGCAGCCGGAGCGGGACAGGGAAAGATACGCAGTATTTT. It translates to CASSRSGTGKDTQYF. The chain carries TRBV5-6 and TRBJ2-3; 9 bases match TRBD1. Losses at the gene ends were 4 bases for V and 5 bases for J; bases not matched to a gene: 8. CDR1 is SGHDT and CDR2 is YYEEEE in the germline V gene. CDR3 size: 15 residues.

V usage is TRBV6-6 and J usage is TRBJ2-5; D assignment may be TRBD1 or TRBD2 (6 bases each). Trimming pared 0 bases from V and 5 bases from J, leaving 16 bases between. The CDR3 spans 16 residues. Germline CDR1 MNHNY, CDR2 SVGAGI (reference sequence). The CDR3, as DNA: TGTGCCAGCAGTTACTCTAGCGGTTGGGGGGCGGAGACCCAGTACTTC. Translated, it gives CASSYSSGWGAETQYF.

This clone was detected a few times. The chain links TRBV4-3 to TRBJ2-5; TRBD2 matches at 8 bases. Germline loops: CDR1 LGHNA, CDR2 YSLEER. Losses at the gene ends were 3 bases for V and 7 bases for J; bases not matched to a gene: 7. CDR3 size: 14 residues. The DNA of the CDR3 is TGCGCCAGCAGCCAGGCTAGCGGGCCGGGGACCCAGTACTTC. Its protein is CASSQASGPGTQYF.

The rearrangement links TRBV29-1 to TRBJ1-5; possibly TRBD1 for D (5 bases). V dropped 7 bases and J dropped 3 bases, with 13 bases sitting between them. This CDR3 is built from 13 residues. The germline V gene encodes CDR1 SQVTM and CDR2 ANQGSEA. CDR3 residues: CSAGGQSNQPQHF. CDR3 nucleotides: TGCAGCGCCGGGGGTCAGTCCAATCAGCCCCAGCATTTT.

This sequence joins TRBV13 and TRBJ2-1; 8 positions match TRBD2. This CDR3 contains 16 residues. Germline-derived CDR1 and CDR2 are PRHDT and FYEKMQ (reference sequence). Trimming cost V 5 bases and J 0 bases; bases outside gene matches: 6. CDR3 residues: CASSTRTSSSYNEQFF. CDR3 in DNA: TGTGCCAGCAGCACACGGACTAGCAGCTCCTACAATGAGCAGTTCTTC.

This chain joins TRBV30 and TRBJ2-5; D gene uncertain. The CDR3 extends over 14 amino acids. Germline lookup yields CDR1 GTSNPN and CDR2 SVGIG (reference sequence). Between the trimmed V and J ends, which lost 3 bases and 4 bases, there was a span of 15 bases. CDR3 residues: CAWSRLNSRETQYF. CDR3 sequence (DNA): TGTGCCTGGAGCAGACTCAATTCACGAGAGACCCAGTACTTC.

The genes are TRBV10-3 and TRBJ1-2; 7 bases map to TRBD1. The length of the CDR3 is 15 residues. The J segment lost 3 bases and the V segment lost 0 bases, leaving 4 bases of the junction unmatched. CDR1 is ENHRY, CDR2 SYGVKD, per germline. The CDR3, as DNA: TGTGCCATCAGTGAGTCAGGGGGCTCTTACTATGGCTACACCTTC. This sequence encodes CAISESGGSYYGYTF.

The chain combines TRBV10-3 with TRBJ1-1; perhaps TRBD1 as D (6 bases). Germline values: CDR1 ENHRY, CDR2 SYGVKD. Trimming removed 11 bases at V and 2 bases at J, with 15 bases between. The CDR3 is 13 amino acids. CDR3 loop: CASRGAENTEAFF. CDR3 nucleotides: TGTGCCTCCCGGGGGGCCGAAAACACTGAAGCTTTCTTT.

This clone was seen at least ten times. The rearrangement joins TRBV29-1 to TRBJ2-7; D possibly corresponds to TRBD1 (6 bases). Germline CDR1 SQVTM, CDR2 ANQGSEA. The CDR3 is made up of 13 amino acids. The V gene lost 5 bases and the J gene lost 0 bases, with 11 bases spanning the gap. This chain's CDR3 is CSVSTGSSYEQYV. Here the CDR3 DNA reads TGCAGCGTTTCCACAGGGAGCTCCTACGAGCAGTACGTC.

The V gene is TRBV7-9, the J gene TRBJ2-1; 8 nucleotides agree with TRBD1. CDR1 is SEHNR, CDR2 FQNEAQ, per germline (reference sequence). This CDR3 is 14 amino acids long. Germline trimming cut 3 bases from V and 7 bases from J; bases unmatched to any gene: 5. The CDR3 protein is CASSFWDRRNEQFF. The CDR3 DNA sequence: TGTGCCAGCAGCTTCTGGGACAGGCGGAATGAGCAGTTCTTC.

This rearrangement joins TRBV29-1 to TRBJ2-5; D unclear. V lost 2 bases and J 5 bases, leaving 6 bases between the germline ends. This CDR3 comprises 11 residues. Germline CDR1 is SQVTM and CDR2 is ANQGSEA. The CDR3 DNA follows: TGCAGCGTTGAATCCGGGGAGACCCAGTACTTC. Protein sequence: CSVESGETQYF.